One sample yielded the 13 T cell receptor beta chains listed below, sequenced in a study of graft-versus-host responses after intestinal transplantation. Assay used: immunoSEQ multiplex PCR; TCRdb lists only in-frame clones, some missing. This table has more than 65,000 clones, 80% to 95% appearing once. Their target antigens are unknown. The sample here was unstimulated CD8+ T cells sorted from spleen or lymph node cells, taken before transplant. Every receptor here comes from a human donor who was the organ donor for an intestinal transplant.

The chain couples TRBV6-5 to TRBJ2-1, with D maybe TRBD1 (5 bases). Looked up from germline, CDR1 is MNHEY and CDR2 is SVGAGI. V lost 0 bases and J lost 9, with 9 bases in between. The CDR3 is made up of 13 amino acids. The CDR3 nucleotides are TGTGCCAGCAGTTACTCGAAGGGGTCTGAGCAGTTCTTC. The encoded protein is CASSYSKGSEQFF.

This chain connects TRBV21-1 to TRBJ1-2; the table's D gene call, TRBD1, was not cross checked with the DNA. TRBV21-1 is noted as a pseudogene. The CDR3 sequence is 12 residues long. The CDR3 DNA sequence: TGTGCCAGCCCGCAGGGGAACTATGGCTACACCTTC. Translated, it gives CASPQGNYGYTF.

The chain uses TRBV6-1 and TRBJ2-3; 12 nucleotides match TRBD2. V lost 4 bases and J lost 5; bases outside the gene matches: 4. Germline CDR1 and CDR2: MNHNS and SASEGT. The CDR3 is 15 amino acids. CDR3 sequence: CASSGRTSGIDTQYF. In DNA, the CDR3 is TGTGCCAGCAGTGGGAGGACTAGCGGGATAGATACGCAGTATTTT.

The rearrangement links TRBV4-1 to TRBJ1-4; D is uncertain. This CDR3 spans 15 amino acids. V lost 1 base and J lost 8, with 14 bases in between. Germline V gives CDR1 MGHRA, CDR2 YSYEKL. Here the CDR3 reads CASSQGVVRAEKLFF. CDR3 nucleotide sequence: TGCGCCAGCAGCCAAGGGGTAGTCCGGGCCGAAAAACTGTTTTTT.

This chain uses TRBV5-6 with TRBJ1-6; D perhaps matches TRBD1 (5 bases). With 0 bases removed from V and 3 bases from J, the gap between germline ends came to 10 bases. Germline CDR1 SGHDT, CDR2 YYEEEE. The CDR3 is 16 residues long. The CDR3 coding sequence is TGTGCCAGCAGCTTGGGACAGCAGAACTATAATTCACCCCTCCACTTT. It yields the protein CASSLGQQNYNSPLHF.

V is TRBV27 and J is TRBJ2-5, with 8 positions matching TRBD1. The CDR3 covers 14 residues. Germline-derived CDR1 and CDR2 are MNHEY and SMNVEV (reference sequence). Trimming cost V 3 bases and J 5 bases; bases outside gene matches: 5. The CDR3 region has the DNA TGTGCCAGCAGTTTTTCAGGGGGCGGTGAGACCCAGTACTTC. Its protein is CASSFSGGGETQYF.

The V call is TRBV6-1, the J call TRBJ1-2; TRBD1 agrees at 8 bases. The CDR3 has 19 residues. Germline CDR1 and CDR2: MNHNS and SASEGT. The V gene end was trimmed by 0 bases and the J gene end by 0 bases; junction bases not matched to a gene: 12. CDR3: CASSEAGFSGTGANYGYTF. The CDR3 DNA is TGTGCCAGCAGTGAAGCGGGGTTCTCCGGGACAGGCGCTAACTATGGCTACACCTTC.

This sequence joins TRBV6-1 and TRBJ2-7, with D uncertain. CDR3 length: 15 amino acids. The germline V and J ends were trimmed by 2 bases and 2 bases, with 13 bases remaining between them. Germline V gives CDR1 MNHNS, CDR2 SASEGT. CDR3 residues: CASSEYRISTYEQYF. As DNA, the CDR3 is TGTGCCAGCAGTGAATATAGGATCTCAACCTACGAGCAGTACTTC.

The chain joins TRBV7-9 to TRBJ2-2; tentative D call: TRBD1 (5 bases). Germline CDR1 and CDR2: SEHNR and FQNEAQ (reference sequence). The V end was cut by 5 bases, the J end by 0 bases, with 13 bases between. This CDR3 has 16 residues. CDR3 nucleotide sequence: TGTGCCAGCAGCCCAACGACAGCTTCGAACACCGGGGAGCTGTTTTTT. It specifies CASSPTTASNTGELFF.

The CDR3 DNA reads as TGTGCCAGTAGCATCGTTGCCGGGACTCGCTCCTACGAGCAGTACTTC. Translating it yields CASSIVAGTRSYEQYF. The chain is built from TRBV19 and TRBJ2-7; possible D gene TRBD2, 6 bases. The germline CDR1 and CDR2 sequences are LNHDA and SQIVND (reference sequence). This CDR3 comprises 16 residues. V lost 6 bases and J lost 0, with 18 bases in between.

The chain is built from TRBV9 and TRBJ2-1; unclear D gene. Germline V gene sequence: CDR1 SGDLS, CDR2 YYNGEE. The CDR3 runs 13 residues. Between the trimmed V and J ends, which lost 4 bases and 5 bases, there was a span of 10 bases. This CDR3 is CASSPGSNNEQFF. CDR3 in DNA: TGTGCCAGCAGCCCGGGTAGCAACAATGAGCAGTTCTTC.

The rearrangement joins TRBV29-1 to TRBJ1-2; no clear D gene. The germline V gene has CDR1 SQVTM and CDR2 ANQGSEA. V gave up 6 bases and J gave up 4 bases, with 9 bases separating them. The CDR3 is 11 amino acids. For the CDR3, the DNA is TGCAGCGTGTGGAGTACCTATGGCTACACCTTC. This codes for CSVWSTYGYTF.

The CDR3 protein is CASSNRQGDSYEQYF. The CDR3 DNA is TGTGCCAGCAGCAACCGACAGGGAGATTCCTACGAGCAGTACTTC. This chain uses TRBV13 with TRBJ2-7; 7 nucleotides line up with TRBD1. Per germline, CDR1 PRHDT and CDR2 FYEKMQ (reference sequence). The V segment lost 5 bases and the J segment 1 base; nucleotides outside the gene matches: 8. CDR3 size: 15 residues.